These T cell receptor beta chains were read from a single sample in a study of identical twins. TCRdb re-derived calls from the 5' RACE reads in MiXCR, one entry per CDR3 protein. The data show 1.5 million to 2 million distinct CDR3 sequences, less than 35% seen once. What was sequenced was cord blood. The source of these receptors is a newborn girl in good health. Each CDR3 is given with its conserved first and last residue. D genes are given only for firm matches. Size values are once, few and many counts, or a class for expanded clones, and some rows have none.

TRBV20-1	NA	TRBJ2-3	NA	CSAFKSTDTQYF	TGCAGTGCCTTCAAGAGCACAGATACGCAGTATTTT
TRBV5-1	NA	TRBJ2-1	few	CASSSRQGRDEQFF	TGCGCCAGCAGCTCTAGACAGGGGAGGGATGAGCAGTTCTTC
TRBV7-9	NA	TRBJ1-1	many	CASSFRLNTEAFF	TGCGCCAGCAGCTTCCGGTTGAACACTGAAGCTTTCTTT
TRBV20-1	TRBD2	TRBJ2-7	many	CSARGMGLAREQYF	TGCAGTGCTAGAGGAATGGGACTAGCAAGGGAGCAGTACTTC
TRBV4-1	NA	TRBJ1-2	NA	CANSQDTGGARYGYTF	TGCGCCAACAGCCAAGATACGGGGGGCGCGCGTTATGGCTACACCTTC
TRBV5-1	TRBD2	TRBJ2-3	few	CAGSLGAGGADTQYF	TGCGCCGGCAGCTTGGGAGCGGGAGGCGCAGATACGCAGTATTTT
TRBV3-1	NA	TRBJ1-4	few	CASSQDEQKLFF	TGTGCCAGCAGCCAAGACGAGCAAAAACTGTTTTTT
TRBV20-1	TRBD1	TRBJ2-1	NA	CSARTGGNEQFF	TGCAGTGCTAGGACAGGGGGCAATGAGCAGTTCTTC
TRBV6-1	TRBD1	TRBJ1-2	NA	CASSANRGVGYTF	TGTGCCAGCAGTGCAAACAGGGGGGTCGGCTACACCTTC
TRBV5-1	NA	TRBJ2-5	many	CASSIDAGTQYF	TGCGCCAGCAGTATAGACGCCGGGACCCAGTACTTC
TRBV29-1	NA	TRBJ1-2	NA	CSVYGLRYGYTF	TGCAGCGTCTATGGGCTGCGGTATGGCTACACCTTC
TRBV10-3	NA	TRBJ1-2	few	CAISDGDFNYGYTF	TGTGCCATCAGTGATGGGGACTTTAACTATGGCTACACCTTC
TRBV7-9	NA	TRBJ1-6	few	CASSLGELYNSPLHF	TGTGCCAGCAGCTTGGGGGAACTCTATAATTCACCCCTCCACTTT
TRBV7-2	NA	TRBJ2-1	NA	CASSPNGRASYNEQFF	TGTGCCAGCAGCCCGAACGGACGAGCCTCCTACAATGAGCAGTTCTTC
TRBV19	NA	TRBJ1-1	few	CASSIPPMNTEAFF	TGTGCCAGTAGTATTCCACCCATGAACACTGAAGCTTTCTTT
TRBV20-1	NA	TRBJ1-5	few	CSAGRDSNQPQHF	TGCAGTGCTGGCCGGGACAGCAATCAGCCCCAGCATTTT
TRBV3-1	TRBD2	TRBJ2-1	NA	CASSQDLAEGSNEQFF	TGTGCCAGCAGCCAAGACCTAGCGGAGGGTTCGAATGAGCAGTTCTTC
TRBV5-1	NA	TRBJ2-1	few	CASRYTSKDEQFF	TGCGCCAGCAGGTATACTAGTAAAGATGAGCAGTTCTTC
TRBV21-1	NA	TRBJ2-2	few	CASNPRLAGGENTGELFF	TGTGCCAGCAACCCCCGACTAGCGGGAGGGGAAAACACCGGGGAGCTGTTTTTT
TRBV3-1	TRBD2	TRBJ2-2	NA	CASSHFLGGLAPEPGELFF	TGTGCCAGCAGCCACTTCCTGGGGGGACTAGCGCCCGAACCCGGGGAGCTGTTTTTT
TRBV4-1	NA	TRBJ1-5	few	CASSQAWVSPQHF	TGCGCCAGCAGCCAAGCCTGGGTCTCGCCCCAGCATTTT
TRBV20-1	NA	TRBJ2-2	NA	CSAISRGNTGELFF	TGCAGTGCCATATCTAGAGGGAACACCGGGGAGCTGTTTTTT
TRBV12-3/TRBV12-4	TRBD1	TRBJ1-2	NA	CASSKQGARGCTF	TGTGCCAGCAGTAAACAGGGGGCGCGAGGCTGCACCTTC
TRBV20-1	TRBD2	TRBJ2-7	few	CRAPDPGLAVSYEQYF	TGCAGAGCCCCAGATCCGGGACTAGCGGTCTCCTACGAGCAGTACTTC
TRBV12-3/TRBV12-4	TRBD1	TRBJ2-1	NA	CASSFARQGQQFF	TGTGCCAGCAGTTTTGCCCGACAGGGCCAGCAGTTCTTC
TRBV20-1	TRBD2	TRBJ2-7	few	CSARRLAISYEQYF	TGCAGTGCTAGGCGACTAGCGATCTCCTACGAGCAGTACTTC
TRBV6-1	NA	TRBJ1-1	NA	CASSDPTGSPEAFF	TGTGCCAGCAGTGACCCCACAGGGAGCCCGGAAGCTTTCTTT
TRBV7-6	TRBD2	TRBJ2-1	NA	CASSLEPSGSAGPEQFF	TGTGCCAGCAGCTTAGAGCCTAGCGGGAGTGCCGGTCCCGAGCAGTTCTTC
TRBV27	TRBD2	TRBJ2-2	NA	CASTSSGLAHTGELFF	TGTGCCAGCACTTCGAGCGGACTAGCGCACACCGGGGAGCTGTTTTTT
TRBV6-6	NA	TRBJ1-5	NA	CASSDWRDQPQHF	TGTGCCAGCAGTGACTGGCGGGATCAGCCCCAGCATTTT
TRBV3-1	NA	TRBJ2-3	few	CASAGGGIYTDTQYF	TGTGCCAGCGCAGGGGGAGGGATCTACACAGATACGCAGTATTTT
TRBV11-2	TRBD2	TRBJ2-7	few	CASSLEVHGGDPYEQYF	TGTGCCAGCAGCTTAGAAGTGCATGGGGGGGACCCCTACGAGCAGTACTTC
TRBV3-1	NA	TRBJ2-7	few	CASSQATAAYEQYF	TGTGCCAGCAGCCAAGCGACGGCTGCCTACGAGCAGTACTTC
TRBV5-1	TRBD1	TRBJ1-2	few	CASSLVAGGNGYTF	TGCGCCAGCAGCTTGGTAGCAGGGGGCAATGGCTACACCTTC
TRBV9	TRBD1	TRBJ1-5	few	CASSEPGQRGFNQPQHF	TGTGCCAGCAGCGAACCGGGACAGCGAGGGTTCAATCAGCCCCAGCATTTT
TRBV13	NA	TRBJ2-3	NA	CASGPNGGYTQYF	TGTGCCAGCGGCCCGAACGGAGGATATACGCAGTATTTT
TRBV5-5	NA	TRBJ1-2	NA	CASSSEAKGGYTF	TGTGCCAGCAGCTCGGAAGCAAAGGGTGGCTACACCTTC
TRBV29-1	NA	TRBJ2-3	NA	CSVIPGAADTQYF	TGCAGCGTTATACCGGGGGCGGCAGATACGCAGTATTTT
TRBV5-5	TRBD1	TRBJ2-3	few	CASSLVTGGHTDTQYF	TGTGCCAGCAGCTTGGTAACAGGGGGCCACACAGATACGCAGTATTTT
TRBV10-3	TRBD2	TRBJ2-1	few	CATHHERGSSNNEQFF	TGTGCCACCCACCACGAGCGGGGGTCCTCTAACAATGAGCAGTTCTTC
TRBV12-3/TRBV12-4	TRBD2	TRBJ2-1	many	CASSLAGGPSNEQFF	TGTGCCAGCAGCTTAGCGGGGGGGCCGAGCAATGAGCAGTTCTTC
TRBV28	NA	TRBJ1-5	few	CASSKGSPNQPQHF	TGTGCCAGCAGTAAGGGCAGCCCCAATCAGCCCCAGCATTTT
TRBV6-1	TRBD1	TRBJ1-2	NA	CASSVTGGIGRGYTF	TGTGCCAGCAGTGTGACAGGGGGAATCGGGCGTGGCTACACCTTC
TRBV12-3/TRBV12-4	TRBD1	TRBJ1-2	NA	CASRVTGRGDYGYTF	TGTGCCAGCAGAGTGACGGGCAGGGGGGACTATGGCTACACCTTC
TRBV5-1	TRBD1	TRBJ1-1	NA	CASSLGDSPEAFF	TGCGCCAGCAGCTTGGGGGACAGCCCTGAAGCTTTCTTT
TRBV3-1	TRBD2	TRBJ2-1	NA	CASSQWAGTSGRPYNEQFF	TGTGCCAGCAGCCAATGGGCGGGGACTAGCGGGAGGCCCTACAATGAGCAGTTCTTC
TRBV6-2/TRBV6-3	NA	TRBJ1-4	NA	CVSSKTPTNEKLFF	TGTGTCAGCAGTAAGACACCAACTAATGAAAAACTGTTTTTT
TRBV5-4	TRBD2	TRBJ2-1	NA	CASSPFLAGEGNEQFF	TGTGCCAGCAGCCCCTTCCTAGCGGGAGAAGGCAATGAGCAGTTCTTC
TRBV25-1	NA	TRBJ1-2	NA	CASSVVGGYTF	TGTGCCAGCAGTGTGGTCGGTGGCTACACCTTC